The 5 T cell receptor beta chains in this list originate from one sample, sequenced in a study of shared clonotypes between healthy human individuals. Profiled with immunoSEQ multiplex PCR; TCRdb holds only in-frame clones, not every one. The sample records 470,000 or so clones, 81% being singletons. Sample: PBMCs. The origin of the receptors is a woman aged 40 to 55 in good health. Some clones in this sample may be carry-over from other donors' samples.

This chain connects TRBV5-1 to TRBJ2-5; tentatively, D is TRBD2 (6 bases). This CDR3 region has 17 residues. CDR1 is SGHRS and CDR2 is YFSETQ in the germline V gene. Trimming removed 7 bases from V and 5 bases from J, with 27 bases in between. The CDR3 sequence is CASGEAGRPGLEETQYF. CDR3 coding DNA: TGCGCCAGCGGCGAGGCGGGGAGACCGGGACTGGAGGAGACCCAGTACTTC.

The chain recombines TRBV21-1 with TRBJ2-1. TRBV21-1 is labeled a pseudogene. The CDR3 contains 10 residues. This CDR3 reads CASKGNEQFF. The CDR3 DNA is TGTGCCAGCAAGGGCAATGAGCAGTTCTTC.

This clone was observed a few times. A much larger clone differs from this one at a single base, so this may be a read error. Other DNA sequences within the sample encode an identical CDR3. The chain joins TRBV13 to TRBJ2-7, with unresolved D. CDR1 PRHDT and CDR2 FYEKMQ come from the germline V gene (reference sequence). The CDR3 runs to 13 residues. The CDR3 here is CASSLSTDYEQYF. The CDR3 DNA reads TGCGCCAGCAGCTTATCAACAGACTACGAGCAGTACTTC.

With regard to this clone: The same CDR3 is also encoded by other DNA sequences in this sample. The chain's CDR3 is CASSFGTAYGYTF. CDR3 nucleotides: TGTGCCAGCAGTTTTGGGACAGCTTATGGCTACACCTTC. The chain has TRBV28 and TRBJ1-2; 7 bases agree with TRBD1. Per the germline V gene, CDR1 is MDHEN and CDR2 is SYDVKM. V lost 3 bases to trimming and J lost 5 bases; unmatched junction nucleotides: 3. This CDR3 region has 13 residues.

The chain uses TRBV6-9 and TRBJ1-5; D remains unclear. The CDR3 extends over 16 amino acids. Trimming shortened V by 3 bases and J by 0 bases, and 12 bases separated the two germline ends. Per the germline V gene, CDR1 is MNHGY and CDR2 is SVAAGI. The CDR3 DNA reads TGTGCCAGCAGTTACGGAAACACACGTAGCAATCAGCCCCAGCATTTT. Encoded protein: CASSYGNTRSNQPQHF.